This section outlines one TCR beta chain sequence together with its context. The sample is drawn from a study of blood T cell repertoires in COVID-19. Study overall: T cells, B-cell-depleted T cells, or PBMCs provided the cDNA or gDNA that served as material.

Produced via immunoSEQ multiplex PCR; TCRdb's table is partial and in-frame only. The sample has about 210,000 clones, about four fifths seen once. The CDR3 has 15 amino acids. Germline lookup yields CDR1 MNHEY and CDR2 SVGEGT. With 6 bases removed from V and 5 bases from J, the gap between germline ends came to 20 bases. Study members were between about 18 and 100 years old and lived in around 24 US regions. The study assigned cohorts using participant-reported clinical history. V gene TRBV6-2 or TRBV6-3 combines with J gene TRBJ2-7; tentatively, D is TRBD1 (6 bases). Sample: PBMCs or T cells enriched from blood (not recorded which). This TCR came from a woman between 50 and 59 years old with acute COVID-19. For the CDR3, the DNA is TGTGCCAGCAGCACGATAGGGAACCCAGGGGACGAGCAGTACTTC. This translates into CASSTIGNPGDEQYF.